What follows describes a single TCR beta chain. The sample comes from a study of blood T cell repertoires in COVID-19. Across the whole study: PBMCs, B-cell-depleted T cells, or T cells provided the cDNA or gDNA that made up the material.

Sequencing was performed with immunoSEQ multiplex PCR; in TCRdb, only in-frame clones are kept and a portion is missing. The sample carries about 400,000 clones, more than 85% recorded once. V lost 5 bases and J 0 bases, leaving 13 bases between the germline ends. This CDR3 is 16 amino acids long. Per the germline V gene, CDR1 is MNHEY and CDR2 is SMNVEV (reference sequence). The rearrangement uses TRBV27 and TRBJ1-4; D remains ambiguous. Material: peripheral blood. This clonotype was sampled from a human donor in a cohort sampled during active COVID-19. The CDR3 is CASSRGLLATNEKLFF. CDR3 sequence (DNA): TGTGCCAGCAGTCGGGGTCTCTTAGCAACTAATGAAAAACTGTTTTTT.